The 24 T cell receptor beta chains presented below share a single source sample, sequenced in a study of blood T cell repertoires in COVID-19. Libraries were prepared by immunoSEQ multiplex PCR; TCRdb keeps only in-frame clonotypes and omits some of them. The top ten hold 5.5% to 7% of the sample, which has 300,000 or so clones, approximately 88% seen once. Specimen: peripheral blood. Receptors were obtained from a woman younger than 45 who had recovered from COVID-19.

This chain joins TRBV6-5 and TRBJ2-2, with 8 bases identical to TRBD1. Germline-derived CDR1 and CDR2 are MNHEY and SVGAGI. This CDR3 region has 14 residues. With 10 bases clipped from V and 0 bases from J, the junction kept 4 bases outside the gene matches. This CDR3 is CANPQGANTGELFF. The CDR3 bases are TGTGCCAACCCACAGGGGGCGAACACCGGGGAGCTGTTTTTT.

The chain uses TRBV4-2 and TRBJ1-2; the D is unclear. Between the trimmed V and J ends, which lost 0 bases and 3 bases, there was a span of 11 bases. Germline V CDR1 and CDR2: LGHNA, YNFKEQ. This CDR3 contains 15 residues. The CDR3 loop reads CASSQDQAGDYGYTF. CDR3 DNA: TGTGCCAGCAGCCAAGACCAGGCGGGAGACTATGGCTACACCTTC.

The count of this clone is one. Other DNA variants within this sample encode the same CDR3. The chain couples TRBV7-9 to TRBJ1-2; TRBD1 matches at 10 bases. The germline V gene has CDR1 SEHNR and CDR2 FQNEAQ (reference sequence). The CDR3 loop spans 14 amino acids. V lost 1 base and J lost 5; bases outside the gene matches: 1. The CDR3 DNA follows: TGTGCCAGCAGCTTAGGGGGACAGGGGTATGGCTACACCTTC. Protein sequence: CASSLGGQGYGYTF. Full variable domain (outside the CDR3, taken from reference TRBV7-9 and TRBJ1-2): DTGVSQNPRHKITKRGQNVTFRCDPISEHNRLYWYRQTLGQGPEFLTYFQNEAQLEKSRLLSDRFSAERPKGSFSTLEIQRTEQGDSAMYLCASSLGGQGYGYTFGSGTRLTVV.

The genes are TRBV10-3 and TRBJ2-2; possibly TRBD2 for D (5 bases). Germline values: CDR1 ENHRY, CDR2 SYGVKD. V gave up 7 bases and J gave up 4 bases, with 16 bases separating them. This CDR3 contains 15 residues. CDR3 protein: CAIMLSGSGTGELFF. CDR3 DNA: TGTGCCATCATGCTGTCGGGAAGTGGCACCGGGGAGCTGTTTTTT.

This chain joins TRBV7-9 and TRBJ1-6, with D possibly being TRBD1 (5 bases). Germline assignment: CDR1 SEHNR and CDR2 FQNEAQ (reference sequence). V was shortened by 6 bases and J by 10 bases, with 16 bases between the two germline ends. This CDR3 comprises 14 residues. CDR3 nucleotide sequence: TGTGCCAGCAGTTTGACGGGGGTGGGATCACCCCTCCACTTT. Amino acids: CASSLTGVGSPLHF. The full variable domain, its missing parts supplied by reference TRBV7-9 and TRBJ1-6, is DTGVSQNPRHKITKRGQNVTFRCDPISEHNRLYWYRQTLGQGPEFLTYFQNEAQLEKSRLLSDRFSAERPKGSFSTLEIQRTEQGDSAMYLCASSLTGVGSPLHFGNGTRLTVT.

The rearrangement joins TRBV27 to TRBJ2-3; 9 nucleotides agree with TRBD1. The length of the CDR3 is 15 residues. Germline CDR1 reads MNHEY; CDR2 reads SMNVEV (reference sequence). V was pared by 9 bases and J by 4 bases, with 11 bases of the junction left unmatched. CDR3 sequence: CASRIRQGDADTQYF. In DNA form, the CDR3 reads TGTGCCAGTCGGATAAGACAGGGGGACGCAGATACGCAGTATTTT.

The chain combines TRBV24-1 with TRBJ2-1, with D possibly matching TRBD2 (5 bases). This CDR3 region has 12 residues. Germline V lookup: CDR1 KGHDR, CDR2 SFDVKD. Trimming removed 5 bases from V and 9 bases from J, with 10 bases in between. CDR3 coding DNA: TGTGCCACCAGTGGAACGAGGGTTGAGCAGTTCTTC. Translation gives CATSGTRVEQFF.

The CDR3 DNA follows: TGTGCCAGCAGCTTAGCTCTGGGACAGGGGGGTTATCAGCCCCAGCATTTT. This sequence encodes CASSLALGQGGYQPQHF. V is TRBV7-7 and J is TRBJ1-5; 11 positions agree with TRBD1. This CDR3 comprises 17 residues. The V segment lost 0 bases and the J segment 5 bases; nucleotides outside the gene matches: 6. Per the germline V gene, CDR1 is SSHAT and CDR2 is FNYEAQ (reference sequence).

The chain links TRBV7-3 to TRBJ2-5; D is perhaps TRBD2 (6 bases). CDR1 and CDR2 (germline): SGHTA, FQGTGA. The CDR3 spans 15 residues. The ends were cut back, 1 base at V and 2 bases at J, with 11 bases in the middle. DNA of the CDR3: TGTGCCAGCAGCTTAATGGCGGGGCCTCAAGAGACCCAGTACTTC. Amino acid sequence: CASSLMAGPQETQYF.

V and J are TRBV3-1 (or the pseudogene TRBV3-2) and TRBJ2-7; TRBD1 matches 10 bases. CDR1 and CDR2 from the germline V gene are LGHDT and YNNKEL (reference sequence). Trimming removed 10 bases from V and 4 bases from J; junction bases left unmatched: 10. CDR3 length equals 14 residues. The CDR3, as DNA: TGTGCCACCTCTACCGGGACAGGGGAGTACGAGCAGTACTTC. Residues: CATSTGTGEYEQYF.

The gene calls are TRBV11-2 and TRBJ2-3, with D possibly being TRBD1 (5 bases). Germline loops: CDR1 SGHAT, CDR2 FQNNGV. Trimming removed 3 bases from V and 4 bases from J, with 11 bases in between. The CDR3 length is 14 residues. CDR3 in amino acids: CASSLQGGADTQYF. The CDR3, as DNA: TGTGCCAGCAGCTTGCAGGGTGGAGCAGATACGCAGTATTTT.

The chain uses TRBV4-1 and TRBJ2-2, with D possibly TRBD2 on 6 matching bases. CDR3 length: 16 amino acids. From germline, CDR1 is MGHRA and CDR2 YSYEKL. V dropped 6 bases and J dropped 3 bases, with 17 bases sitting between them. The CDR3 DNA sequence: TGCGCCAGCAGTCCCCTCGGGAGACATTACACCGGGGAGCTGTTTTTT. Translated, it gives CASSPLGRHYTGELFF.

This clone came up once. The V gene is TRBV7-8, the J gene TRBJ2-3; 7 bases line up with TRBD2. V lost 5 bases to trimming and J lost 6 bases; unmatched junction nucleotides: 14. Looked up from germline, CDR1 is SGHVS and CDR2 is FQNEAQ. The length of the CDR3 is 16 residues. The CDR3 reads CASSALTAGVGDTQYF. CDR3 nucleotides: TGTGCCAGCAGCGCCCTAACTGCGGGGGTTGGGGATACGCAGTATTTT.

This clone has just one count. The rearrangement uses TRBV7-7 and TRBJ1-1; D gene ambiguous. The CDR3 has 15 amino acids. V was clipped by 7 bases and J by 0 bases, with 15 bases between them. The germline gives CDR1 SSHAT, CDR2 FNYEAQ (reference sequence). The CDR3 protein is CASISRMVVNTEAFF. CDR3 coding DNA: TGTGCCAGCATCTCTAGGATGGTCGTGAACACTGAAGCTTTCTTT.

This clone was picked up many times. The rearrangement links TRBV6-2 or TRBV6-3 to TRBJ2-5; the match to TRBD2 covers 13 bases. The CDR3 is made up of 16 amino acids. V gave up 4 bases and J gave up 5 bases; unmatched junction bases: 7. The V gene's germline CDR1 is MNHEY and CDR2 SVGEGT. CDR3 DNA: TGTGCCAGCAGTTCCTGGACTAGCGGGGGCTCGGAGACCCAGTACTTC. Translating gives CASSSWTSGGSETQYF.

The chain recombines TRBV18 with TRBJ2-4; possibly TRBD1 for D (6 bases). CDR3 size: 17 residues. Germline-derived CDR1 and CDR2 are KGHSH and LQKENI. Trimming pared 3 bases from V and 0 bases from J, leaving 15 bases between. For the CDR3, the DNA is TGTGCCAGCTCACCTACCCCAGCAGGGGTAGCCAAAAACATTCAGTACTTC. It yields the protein CASSPTPAGVAKNIQYF. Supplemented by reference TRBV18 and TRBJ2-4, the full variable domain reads NAGVMQNPRHLVRRRGQEARLRCSPMKGHSHVYWYRQLPEEGLKFMVYLQKENIIDESGMPKERFSAEFPKEGPSILRIQQVVRGDSAAYFCASSPTPAGVAKNIQYFGAGTRLSVL.

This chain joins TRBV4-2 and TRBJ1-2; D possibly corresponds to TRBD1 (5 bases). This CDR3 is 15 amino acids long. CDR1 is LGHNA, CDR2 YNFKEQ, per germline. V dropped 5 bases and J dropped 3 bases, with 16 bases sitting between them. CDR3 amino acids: CASSVRTPADYGYTF. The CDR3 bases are TGTGCCAGCAGCGTCAGGACACCCGCCGACTATGGCTACACCTTC.

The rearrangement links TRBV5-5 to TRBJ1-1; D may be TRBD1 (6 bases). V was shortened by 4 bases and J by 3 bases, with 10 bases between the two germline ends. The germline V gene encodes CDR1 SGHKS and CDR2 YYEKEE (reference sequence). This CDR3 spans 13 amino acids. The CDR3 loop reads CASSTTGYTEAFF. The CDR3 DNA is TGTGCCAGCAGCACGACAGGCTACACTGAAGCTTTCTTT. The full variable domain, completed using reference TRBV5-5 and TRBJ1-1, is DAGVTQSPTHLIKTRGQQVTLRCSPISGHKSVSWYQQVLGQGPQFIFQYYEKEERGRGNFPDRFSARQFPNYSSELNVNALLLGDSALYLCASSTTGYTEAFFGQGTRLTVV.

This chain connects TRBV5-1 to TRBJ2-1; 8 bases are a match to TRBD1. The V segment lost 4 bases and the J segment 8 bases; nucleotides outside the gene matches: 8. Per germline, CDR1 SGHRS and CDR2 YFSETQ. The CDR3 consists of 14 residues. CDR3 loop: CASSNGQGFDEQFF. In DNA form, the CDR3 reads TGCGCCAGCAGCAACGGACAGGGATTTGATGAGCAGTTCTTC.

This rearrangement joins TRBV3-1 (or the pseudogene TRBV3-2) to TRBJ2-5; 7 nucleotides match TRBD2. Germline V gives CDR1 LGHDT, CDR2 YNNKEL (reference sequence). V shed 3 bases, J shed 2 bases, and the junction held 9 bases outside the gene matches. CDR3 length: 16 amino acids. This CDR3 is CASSHHTSATQETQYF. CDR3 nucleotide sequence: TGTGCCAGCAGCCATCACACTAGCGCGACTCAAGAGACCCAGTACTTC.

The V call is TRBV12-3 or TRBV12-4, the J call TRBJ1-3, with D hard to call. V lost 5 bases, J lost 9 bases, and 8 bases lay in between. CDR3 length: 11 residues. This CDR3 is CASSPTGTIYF. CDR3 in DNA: TGTGCCAGCAGTCCGACGGGCACCATATATTTT.

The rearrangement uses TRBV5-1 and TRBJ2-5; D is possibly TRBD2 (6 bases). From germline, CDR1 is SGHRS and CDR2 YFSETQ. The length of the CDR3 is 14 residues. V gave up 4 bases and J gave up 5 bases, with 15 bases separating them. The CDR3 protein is CASSGGIAGETQYF. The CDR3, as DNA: TGCGCCAGCAGCGGGGGGATCGCGGGGGAGACCCAGTACTTC. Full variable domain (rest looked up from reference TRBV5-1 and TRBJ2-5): KAGVTQTPRYLIKTRGQQVTLSCSPISGHRSVSWYQQTPGQGLQFLFEYFSETQRNKGNFPGRFSGRQFSNSRSEMNVSTLELGDSALYLCASSGGIAGETQYFGPGTRLLVL.

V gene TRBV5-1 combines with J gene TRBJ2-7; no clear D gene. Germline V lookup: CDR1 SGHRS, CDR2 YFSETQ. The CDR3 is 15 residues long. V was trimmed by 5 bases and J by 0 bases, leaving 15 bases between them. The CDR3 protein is CASSFIPTASYEQYF. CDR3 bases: TGCGCCAGCAGTTTTATTCCCACAGCCTCCTACGAGCAGTACTTC.

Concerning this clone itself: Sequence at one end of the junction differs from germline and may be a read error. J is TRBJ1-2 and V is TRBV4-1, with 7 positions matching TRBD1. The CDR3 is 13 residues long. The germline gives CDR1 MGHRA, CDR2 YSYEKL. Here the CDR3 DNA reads TGCGCCAGCAGCCAAGCTCCCCTGGAGACAGGGCGATTC. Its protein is CASSQAPLETGRF.